Following are 12 T cell receptor beta chains from one sample sequenced in a study of shared clonotypes between healthy human individuals. Assay: immunoSEQ multiplex PCR; the TCRdb copy retains only in-frame clones and omits some. Of about a million clones listed, 77% are singletons. Material for sequencing was memory CD4+ T cells from PBMCs. Subset indicated: CD45RA-negative fraction. All receptors come from a man younger than 35 in good health. Some clones in this sample may be carry-over from other donors' samples.

Only a few counts were recorded for this clone. This chain uses TRBV4-1 with TRBJ1-5; D might be TRBD1 (6 bases). The CDR3 consists of 13 residues. From germline, CDR1 is MGHRA and CDR2 YSYEKL. V was clipped by 4 bases and J by 4 bases, with 8 bases between them. The CDR3 is CASSPTGNQPQHF. The CDR3 bases are TGCGCCAGCAGCCCAACAGGGAATCAGCCCCAGCATTTT.

The chain links TRBV11-2 to TRBJ2-7, with 9 bases fitting TRBD2. Germline loops: CDR1 SGHAT, CDR2 FQNNGV. The CDR3 covers 18 residues. The V gene end was trimmed by 1 base and the J gene end by 9 bases; junction bases not matched to a gene: 19. CDR3 sequence: CASSLVGSGSGSNGGQYF. Here the CDR3 DNA reads TGTGCCAGCAGCTTAGTAGGTAGCGGGAGTGGGTCCAATGGGGGGCAGTACTTC.

This chain uses TRBV11-2 with TRBJ1-1; a weak D match, TRBD1 (6 bases). Deletions cut 2 bases from V and 2 bases from J, with 24 bases between. Per the germline V gene, CDR1 is SGHAT and CDR2 is FQNNGV. The CDR3 consists of 19 residues. Here the CDR3 reads CASSLLRGPLLTVNTEAFF. Here the CDR3 DNA reads TGTGCCAGCAGCTTACTTCGGGGGCCCCTATTGACAGTAAACACTGAAGCTTTCTTT. The variable domain in full, with the rest retrieved from reference TRBV11-2 and TRBJ1-1, is EAGVAQSPRYKIIEKRQSVAFWCNPISGHATLYWYQQILGQGPKLLIQFQNNGVVDDSQLPKDRFSAERLKGVDSTLKIQPAKLEDSAVYLCASSLLRGPLLTVNTEAFFGQGTRLTVV.

This clone was seen only a few times. The V and J genes are TRBV6-4 and TRBJ2-3; 9 nucleotides match TRBD2. V shed 3 bases and J 2 bases; nucleotides not matched to a gene: 3. The CDR3 contains 15 residues. CDR1 and CDR2 from the germline V gene are MRHNA and SNTAGT. DNA for the CDR3: TGTGCCAGCAGTGATAGCGGGAGTTACACAGATACGCAGTATTTT. As protein: CASSDSGSYTDTQYF.

With regard to this clone: Just one base apart from a much larger clone, this may be a read error. Other DNA sequences of this sample code for an identical CDR3. The chain combines TRBV29-1 with TRBJ2-5, with no clear D. The V and J ends lost 3 bases and 2 bases respectively, with 7 bases between them. Germline V gene sequence: CDR1 SQVTM, CDR2 ANQGSEA. This CDR3 has 12 residues. CDR3 sequence (DNA): TGCAGCGTTGAGCCCGGACAAGAGACCCAGTACTTC. It is translated as CSVEPGQETQYF.

This clone was counted only a few times. This sequence joins TRBV10-3 and TRBJ1-1; possibly TRBD1 for D (5 bases). Trimming shortened V by 2 bases and J by 7 bases, and 5 bases separated the two germline ends. Per germline, CDR1 ENHRY and CDR2 SYGVKD. This CDR3 has 11 residues. The CDR3 DNA follows: TGTGCCATCAGTGAGCAGGGTGAAGCTTTCTTT. This codes for CAISEQGEAFF.

The V call is TRBV30, the J call TRBJ2-3; D is unclear. Germline V gene sequence: CDR1 GTSNPN, CDR2 SVGIG (reference sequence). The CDR3 contains 14 residues. Trimming left V 0 bases short and J 6 bases short, with 13 bases between. This CDR3 reads CAWSVPGKSDTQYF. CDR3 in DNA: TGTGCCTGGAGTGTACCTGGGAAAAGCGATACGCAGTATTTT.

V usage is TRBV6-1 and J usage is TRBJ2-2; 9 positions match TRBD2. CDR3 length: 17 residues. Germline V gene data show CDR1 as MNHNS and CDR2 as SASEGT. V dropped 4 bases and J dropped 4; count of bases not matched to a gene: 10. The CDR3 here is CASSGPLAGVITGELFF. DNA of the CDR3: TGTGCCAGCAGTGGCCCACTAGCGGGTGTGATCACCGGGGAGCTGTTTTTT.

This sequence joins TRBV28 and TRBJ2-6, with D perhaps TRBD1 (5 bases). From germline, CDR1 is MDHEN and CDR2 SYDVKM. The CDR3 runs to 15 residues. With 2 bases removed from V and 2 bases from J, the gap between germline ends came to 7 bases. The CDR3 region has the DNA TGTGCCAGCAGTTTAGTAGGGGCTGGGGCCAACGTCCTGACTTTC. This translates into CASSLVGAGANVLTF.

This rearrangement joins TRBV27 to TRBJ2-7; 10 bases are a match to TRBD1. Germline lookup yields CDR1 MNHEY and CDR2 SMNVEV (reference sequence). The CDR3 runs to 15 residues. V dropped 8 bases and J dropped 3; count of bases not matched to a gene: 10. CDR3 region: CASGYTGTGVYEQYF. In nucleotides, the CDR3 is TGTGCCAGCGGATATACCGGGACAGGGGTCTACGAGCAGTACTTC.

The chain couples TRBV5-1 to TRBJ2-3; perhaps TRBD2 as D (6 bases). V was pared by 6 bases and J by 4 bases, with 27 bases between. The CDR3 consists of 18 residues. Germline lookup yields CDR1 SGHRS and CDR2 YFSETQ. Written as DNA, the CDR3 is TGCGCCAGCAATGTTATCCCGGGGAGCGGGCGCGCCGCAGATACGCAGTATTTT. Translating gives CASNVIPGSGRAADTQYF.

V usage is TRBV5-1 and J usage is TRBJ2-3; D possibly uses TRBD1 or TRBD2 (6 bases each). Germline V CDR1 and CDR2: SGHRS, YFSETQ. There are 14 residues in the CDR3. V lost 0 bases and J lost 5, with 10 bases in between. The CDR3 region has the DNA TGCGCCAGCAGCTTGGATAGGGGGGTAGATACGCAGTATTTT. It yields the protein CASSLDRGVDTQYF.